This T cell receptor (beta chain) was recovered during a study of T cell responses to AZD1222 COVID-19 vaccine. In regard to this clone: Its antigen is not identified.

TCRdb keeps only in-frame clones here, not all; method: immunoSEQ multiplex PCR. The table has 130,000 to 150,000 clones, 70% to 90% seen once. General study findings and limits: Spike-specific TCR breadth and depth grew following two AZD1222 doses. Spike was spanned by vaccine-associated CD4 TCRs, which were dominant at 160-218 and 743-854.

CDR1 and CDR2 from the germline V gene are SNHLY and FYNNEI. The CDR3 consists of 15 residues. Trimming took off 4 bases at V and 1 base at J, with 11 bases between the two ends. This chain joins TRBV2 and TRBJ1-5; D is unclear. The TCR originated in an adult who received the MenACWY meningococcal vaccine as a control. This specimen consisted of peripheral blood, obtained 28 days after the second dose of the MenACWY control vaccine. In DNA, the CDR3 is TGTGCCAGCAGTGGAGTCGGAGGGAGCAATCAGCCCCAGCATTTT. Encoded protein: CASSGVGGSNQPQHF.